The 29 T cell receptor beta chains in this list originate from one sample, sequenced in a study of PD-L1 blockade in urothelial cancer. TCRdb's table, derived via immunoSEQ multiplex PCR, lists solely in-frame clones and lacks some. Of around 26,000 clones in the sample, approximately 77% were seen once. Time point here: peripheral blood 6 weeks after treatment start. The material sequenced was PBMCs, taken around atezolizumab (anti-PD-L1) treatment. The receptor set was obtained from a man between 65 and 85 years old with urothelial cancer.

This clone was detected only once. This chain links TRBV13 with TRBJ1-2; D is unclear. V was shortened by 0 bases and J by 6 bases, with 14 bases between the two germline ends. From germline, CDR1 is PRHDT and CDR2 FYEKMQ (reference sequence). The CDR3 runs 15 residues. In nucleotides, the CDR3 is TGTGCCAGCAGCTTAGGGGACGGAGGCTTACATGGCTACACCTTC. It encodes CASSLGDGGLHGYTF.

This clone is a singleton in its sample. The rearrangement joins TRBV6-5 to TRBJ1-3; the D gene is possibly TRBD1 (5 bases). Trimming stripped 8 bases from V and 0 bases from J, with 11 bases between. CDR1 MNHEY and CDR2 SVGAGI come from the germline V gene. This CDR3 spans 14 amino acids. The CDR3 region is CASVNRHSGNTIYF. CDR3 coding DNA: TGTGCCAGCGTGAACAGGCACTCTGGAAACACCATATATTTT.

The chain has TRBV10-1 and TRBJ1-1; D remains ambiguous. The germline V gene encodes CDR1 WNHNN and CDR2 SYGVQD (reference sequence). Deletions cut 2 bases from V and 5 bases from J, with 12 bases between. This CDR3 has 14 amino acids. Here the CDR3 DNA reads TGCGCCAGCAGTGAGAACTTAGGGAGTACTGAAGCTTTCTTT. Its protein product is CASSENLGSTEAFF.

The CDR3 reads CASSWGQGAGTDTQYF. The CDR3 nucleotides read TGCGCCAGCAGCTGGGGACAGGGGGCTGGCACAGATACGCAGTATTTT. The J gene is TRBJ2-3, the V gene TRBV5-1; 12 nucleotides align to TRBD1. The CDR3 spans 16 residues. Trimming removed 3 bases from V and 1 base from J; junction bases left unmatched: 3. The germline V gene encodes CDR1 SGHRS and CDR2 YFSETQ.

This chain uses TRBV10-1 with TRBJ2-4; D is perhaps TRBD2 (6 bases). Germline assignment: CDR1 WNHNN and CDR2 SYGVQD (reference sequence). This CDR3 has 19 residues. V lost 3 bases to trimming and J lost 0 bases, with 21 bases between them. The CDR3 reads CASSEGRGTSSPAKNIQYF. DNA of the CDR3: TGCGCCAGCAGTGAAGGGCGCGGGACGTCCAGCCCAGCCAAAAACATTCAGTACTTC.

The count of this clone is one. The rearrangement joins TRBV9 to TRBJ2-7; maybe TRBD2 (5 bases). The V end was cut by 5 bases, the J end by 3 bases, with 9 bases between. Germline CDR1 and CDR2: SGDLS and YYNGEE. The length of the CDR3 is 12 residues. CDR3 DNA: TGTGCCAGCAGTCACGAGGGCTACGAGCAGTACTTC. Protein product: CASSHEGYEQYF.

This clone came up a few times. The DNA of the CDR3 is TGTGCCAGTACCGGGACAGGGGAAGATACGCAGTATTTT. Translation gives CASTGTGEDTQYF. The chain couples TRBV19 to TRBJ2-3; 10 bases fit TRBD1. CDR3 length equals 13 residues. The trim removed 7 bases at V and 5 bases at J, leaving 3 bases unmatched. Per germline, CDR1 LNHDA and CDR2 SQIVND (reference sequence).

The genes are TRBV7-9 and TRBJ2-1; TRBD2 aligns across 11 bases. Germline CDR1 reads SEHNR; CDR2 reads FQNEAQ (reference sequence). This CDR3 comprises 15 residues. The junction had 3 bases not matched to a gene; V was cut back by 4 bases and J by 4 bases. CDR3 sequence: CASSSLAGGYNEQFF. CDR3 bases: TGTGCCAGCAGCTCCCTAGCGGGAGGTTACAATGAGCAGTTCTTC. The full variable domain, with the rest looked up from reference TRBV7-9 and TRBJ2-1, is DTGVSQNPRHKITKRGQNVTFRCDPISEHNRLYWYRQTLGQGPEFLTYFQNEAQLEKSRLLSDRFSAERPKGSFSTLEIQRTEQGDSAMYLCASSSLAGGYNEQFFGPGTRLTVL.

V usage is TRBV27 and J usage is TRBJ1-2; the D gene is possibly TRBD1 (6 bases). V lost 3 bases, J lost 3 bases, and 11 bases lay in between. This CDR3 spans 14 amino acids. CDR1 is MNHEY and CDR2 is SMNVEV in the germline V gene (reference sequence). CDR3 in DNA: TGTGCCAGCAGTTTGGGGGGGGCCTACTATGGCTACACCTTC. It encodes CASSLGGAYYGYTF.

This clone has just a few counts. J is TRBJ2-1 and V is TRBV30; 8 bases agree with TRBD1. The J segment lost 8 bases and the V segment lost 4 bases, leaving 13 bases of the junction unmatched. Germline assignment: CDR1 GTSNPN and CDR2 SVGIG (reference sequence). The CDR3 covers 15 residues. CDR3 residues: CAWISDRAVADEQFF. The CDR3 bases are TGTGCCTGGATTTCGGACAGGGCGGTCGCGGATGAGCAGTTCTTC.

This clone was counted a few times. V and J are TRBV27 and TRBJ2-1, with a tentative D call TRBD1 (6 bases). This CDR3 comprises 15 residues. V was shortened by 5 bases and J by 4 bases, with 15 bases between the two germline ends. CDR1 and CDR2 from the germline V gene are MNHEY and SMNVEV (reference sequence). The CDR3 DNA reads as TGTGCCAGCAGTGACCGACAGGAGAATTACAATGAGCAGTTCTTC. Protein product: CASSDRQENYNEQFF.

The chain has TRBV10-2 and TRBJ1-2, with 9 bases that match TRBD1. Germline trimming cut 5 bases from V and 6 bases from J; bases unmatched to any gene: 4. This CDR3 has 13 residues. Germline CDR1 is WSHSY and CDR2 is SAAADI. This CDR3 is CASSPQGANGYTF. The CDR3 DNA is TGCGCCAGCAGTCCACAGGGGGCGAATGGCTACACCTTC.

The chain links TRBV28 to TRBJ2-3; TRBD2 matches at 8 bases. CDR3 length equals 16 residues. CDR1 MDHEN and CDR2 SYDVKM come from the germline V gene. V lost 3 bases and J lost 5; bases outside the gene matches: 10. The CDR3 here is CASSLTGGQEVDTQYF. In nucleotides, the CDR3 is TGTGCCAGCAGTTTGACGGGAGGGCAGGAGGTAGATACGCAGTATTTT.

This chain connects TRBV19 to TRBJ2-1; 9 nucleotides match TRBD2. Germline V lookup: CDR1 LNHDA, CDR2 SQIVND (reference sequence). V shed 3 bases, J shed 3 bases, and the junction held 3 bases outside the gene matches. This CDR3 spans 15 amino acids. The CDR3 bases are TGTGCCAGTAGTATCAGCGGGGGGTTCTACAATGAGCAGTTCTTC. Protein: CASSISGGFYNEQFF. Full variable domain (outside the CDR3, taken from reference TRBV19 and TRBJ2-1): DGGITQSPKYLFRKEGQNVTLSCEQNLNHDAMYWYRQDPGQGLRLIYYSQIVNDFQKGDIAEGYSVSREKKESFPLTVTSAQKNPTAFYLCASSISGGFYNEQFFGPGTRLTVL.

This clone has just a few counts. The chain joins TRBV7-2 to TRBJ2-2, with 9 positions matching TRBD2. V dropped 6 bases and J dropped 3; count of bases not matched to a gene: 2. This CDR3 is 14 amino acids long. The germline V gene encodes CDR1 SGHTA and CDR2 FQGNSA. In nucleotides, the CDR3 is TGTGCCAGCAGTTGGACTAGCGACACCGGGGAGCTGTTTTTT. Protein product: CASSWTSDTGELFF.

CDR3 loop: CASSTTGGNTEAFF. The CDR3 bases are TGTGCCAGCTCAACGACAGGGGGGAACACTGAAGCTTTCTTT. V and J are TRBV18 and TRBJ1-1; 9 bases are a match to TRBD1. This CDR3 is built from 14 residues. CDR1 is KGHSH, CDR2 LQKENI, per germline. After removal of 5 bases from V and 1 base from J, the junction contained 2 bases not matched to a gene.

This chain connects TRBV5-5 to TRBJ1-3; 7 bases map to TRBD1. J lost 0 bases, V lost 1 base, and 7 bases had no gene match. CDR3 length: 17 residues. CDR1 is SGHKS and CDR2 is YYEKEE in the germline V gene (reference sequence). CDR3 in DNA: TGTGCCAGCAGCTTGAGGGACAGCGGCCTCTCTGGAAACACCATATATTTT. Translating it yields CASSLRDSGLSGNTIYF.

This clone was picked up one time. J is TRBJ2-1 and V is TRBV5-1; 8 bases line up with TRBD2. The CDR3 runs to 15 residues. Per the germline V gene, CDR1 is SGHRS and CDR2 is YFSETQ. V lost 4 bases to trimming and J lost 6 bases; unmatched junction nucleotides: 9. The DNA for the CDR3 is TGCGCCAGCAGCCGGGGGAGCGGGAGTCTCAATGAGCAGTTCTTC. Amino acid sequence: CASSRGSGSLNEQFF.

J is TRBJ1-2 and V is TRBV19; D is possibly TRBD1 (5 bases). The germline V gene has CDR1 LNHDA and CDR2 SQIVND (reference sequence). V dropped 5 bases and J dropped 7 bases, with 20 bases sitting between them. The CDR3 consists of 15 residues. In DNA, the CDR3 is TGTGCCAGTAGTCCTTTGGCGGGACGTCTGGGTGGCTACACCTTC. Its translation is CASSPLAGRLGGYTF.

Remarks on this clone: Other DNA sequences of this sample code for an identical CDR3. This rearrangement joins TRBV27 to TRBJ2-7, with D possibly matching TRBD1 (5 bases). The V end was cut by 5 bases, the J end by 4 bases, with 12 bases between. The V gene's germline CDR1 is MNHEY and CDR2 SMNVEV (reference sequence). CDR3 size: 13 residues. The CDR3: CASSPGQSYEQYF. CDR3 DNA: TGTGCCAGCAGTCCCGGACAATCATACGAGCAGTACTTC.

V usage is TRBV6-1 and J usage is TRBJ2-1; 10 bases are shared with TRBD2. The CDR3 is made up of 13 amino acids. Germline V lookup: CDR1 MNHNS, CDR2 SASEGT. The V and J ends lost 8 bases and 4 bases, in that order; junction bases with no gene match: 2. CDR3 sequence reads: CASLTSGYNEQFF. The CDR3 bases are TGTGCCAGCTTGACTAGCGGGTACAATGAGCAGTTCTTC.

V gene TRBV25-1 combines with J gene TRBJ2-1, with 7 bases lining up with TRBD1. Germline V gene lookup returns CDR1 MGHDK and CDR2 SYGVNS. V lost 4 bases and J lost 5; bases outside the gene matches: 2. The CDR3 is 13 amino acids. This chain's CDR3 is CASSVTGDNEQFF. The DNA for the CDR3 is TGTGCCAGCAGTGTAACAGGGGACAATGAGCAGTTCTTC.

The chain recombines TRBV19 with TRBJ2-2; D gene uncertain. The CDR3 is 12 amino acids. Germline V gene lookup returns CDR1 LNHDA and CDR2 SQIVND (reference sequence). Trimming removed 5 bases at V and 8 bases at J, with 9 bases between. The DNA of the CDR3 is TGTGCCAGTAGTTGGGCTAAAGGGGAGCTGTTTTTT. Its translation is CASSWAKGELFF.

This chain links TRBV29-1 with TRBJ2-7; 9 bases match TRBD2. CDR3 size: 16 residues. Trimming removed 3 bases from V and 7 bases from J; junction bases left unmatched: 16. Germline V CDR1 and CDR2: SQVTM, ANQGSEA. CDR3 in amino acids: CSVDSEGAGGVWEQYF. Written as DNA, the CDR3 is TGCAGCGTTGATTCTGAAGGGGCGGGAGGGGTTTGGGAGCAGTACTTC.

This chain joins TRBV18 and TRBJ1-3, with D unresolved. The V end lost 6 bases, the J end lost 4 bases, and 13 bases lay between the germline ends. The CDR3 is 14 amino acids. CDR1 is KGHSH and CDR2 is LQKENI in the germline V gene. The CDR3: CASSLRPGGNTIYF. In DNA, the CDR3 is TGTGCCAGCTCCCTGAGACCGGGGGGAAACACCATATATTTT.

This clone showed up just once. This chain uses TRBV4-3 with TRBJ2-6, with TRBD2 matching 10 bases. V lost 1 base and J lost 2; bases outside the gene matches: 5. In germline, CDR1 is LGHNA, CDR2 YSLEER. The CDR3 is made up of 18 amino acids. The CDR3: CASSQGLAGVAGANVLTF. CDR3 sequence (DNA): TGCGCCAGCAGCCAAGGCCTAGCGGGAGTGGCTGGGGCCAACGTCCTGACTTTC.

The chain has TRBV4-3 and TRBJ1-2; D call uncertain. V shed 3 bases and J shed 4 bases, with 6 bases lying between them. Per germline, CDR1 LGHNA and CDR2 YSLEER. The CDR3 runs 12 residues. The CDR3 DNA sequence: TGCGCCAGCAGCCAGAATAGCTATGGCTACACCTTC. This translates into CASSQNSYGYTF.

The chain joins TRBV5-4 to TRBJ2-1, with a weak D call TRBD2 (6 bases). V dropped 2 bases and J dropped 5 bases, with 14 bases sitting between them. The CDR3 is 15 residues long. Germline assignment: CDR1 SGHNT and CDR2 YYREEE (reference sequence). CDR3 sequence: CASSLGLAFNNEQFF. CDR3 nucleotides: TGTGCCAGCAGCTTAGGGCTAGCGTTTAACAATGAGCAGTTCTTC.

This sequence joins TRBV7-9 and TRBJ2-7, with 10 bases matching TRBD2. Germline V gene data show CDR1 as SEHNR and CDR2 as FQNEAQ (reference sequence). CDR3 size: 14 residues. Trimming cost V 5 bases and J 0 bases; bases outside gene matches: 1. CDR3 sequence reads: CASSPSGSSYEQYF. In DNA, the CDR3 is TGTGCCAGCAGCCCTAGCGGGAGCTCCTACGAGCAGTACTTC.